This entry describes one TCR beta chain. The sample is drawn from a study of multiple sclerosis patients with progressive multifocal leukoencephalopathy. As for time point: time of PML onset. Some clones are missing from TCRdb's copy, which holds only in-frame ones; the method was immunoSEQ multiplex PCR. The profile shows approximately 28,000 clones, 87% of them singletons. The clonotype comes from a middle-aged woman with progressive multifocal leukoencephalopathy. The sample here was PBMCs, taken from a patient treated with natalizumab.

The CDR3 DNA sequence: TGTGCCAGTAGTATAGGGCCTAGCCTCACCGAAGCTTTCTTT. Translating it yields CASSIGPSLTEAFF. This chain uses TRBV19 with TRBJ1-1, with D unclear. V gave up 1 base and J gave up 8 bases, with 14 bases separating them. The germline V gene encodes CDR1 LNHDA and CDR2 SQIVND (reference sequence). The CDR3 sequence is 14 residues long. The full variable domain, completed using reference TRBV19 and TRBJ1-1, is DGGITQSPKYLFRKEGQNVTLSCEQNLNHDAMYWYRQDPGQGLRLIYYSQIVNDFQKGDIAEGYSVSREKKESFPLTVTSAQKNPTAFYLCASSIGPSLTEAFFGQGTRLTVV.